The 21 T cell receptor beta chains below come from one sample, sequenced in a study of technical replicates of blood from a handful of donors. Sequenced by immunoSEQ multiplex PCR; TCRdb stores in-frame clones only, minus some. The table lists about 16,000 clones, about 83% of them singletons. Specimen: PBMCs. All receptors derive from a human donor in good health.

The CDR3 DNA is TGCGCCAGCAGCTCCAGCGGGTTCAATGAGCAGTTCTTC. This translates into CASSSSGFNEQFF. V and J are TRBV5-1 and TRBJ2-1; a possible D gene is TRBD2 (6 bases). Deletions cut 3 bases from V and 6 bases from J, with 10 bases between. CDR1 and CDR2 (germline): SGHRS, YFSETQ. The CDR3 has 13 amino acids.

The chain couples TRBV5-8 to TRBJ2-3; tentatively, D is TRBD2 (5 bases). Trimming shortened V by 7 bases and J by 4 bases, and 25 bases separated the two germline ends. The CDR3 has 17 residues. CDR1 and CDR2 (germline): SGHTS, YDEGEE. CDR3 sequence: CASPRGWASSHPDTQYF. For the CDR3, the DNA is TGTGCCAGCCCCCGAGGGTGGGCTAGCAGCCATCCAGATACGCAGTATTTT.

This clone was observed once. The gene calls are TRBV27 and TRBJ1-3; no clear D gene. CDR1 is MNHEY and CDR2 is SMNVEV in the germline V gene (reference sequence). The CDR3 has 19 residues. The ends were cut back, 0 bases at V and 0 bases at J, with 18 bases in the middle. The CDR3 loop reads CASSLSQPDSSDSGNTIYF. In DNA, the CDR3 is TGTGCCAGCAGTTTATCACAACCTGACTCGTCAGACTCTGGAAACACCATATATTTT.

This CDR3 is CASRTTGSAGNTIYF. The CDR3 DNA follows: TGCGCCAGCAGAACTACAGGGAGTGCTGGAAACACCATATATTTT. The chain couples TRBV5-1 to TRBJ1-3, with D maybe TRBD1 (6 bases). The germline V gene has CDR1 SGHRS and CDR2 YFSETQ. V was pared by 5 bases and J by 2 bases, with 14 bases between. CDR3 length equals 15 residues.

This chain links TRBV10-1 with TRBJ1-2, with D perhaps matching TRBD1 (6 bases). This CDR3 is built from 17 residues. V lost 8 bases to trimming and J lost 4 bases, with 26 bases between them. Germline V gene sequence: CDR1 WNHNN, CDR2 SYGVQD (reference sequence). The CDR3 nucleotides read TGCGCCAGCGGGGCAGATCAGACCGGGACAAATTCCTATGGCTACACCTTC. Its translation is CASGADQTGTNSYGYTF.

This clone has a single count. This chain links TRBV27 with TRBJ2-1, with D possibly being TRBD2 (6 bases). The CDR3 has 13 amino acids. Trimming pared 2 bases from V and 4 bases from J, leaving 6 bases between. Germline V CDR1 and CDR2: MNHEY, SMNVEV (reference sequence). The CDR3 region is CASSLGGYNEQFF. CDR3 bases: TGTGCCAGCAGTTTAGGGGGGTACAATGAGCAGTTCTTC.

This chain connects TRBV27 to TRBJ2-3; tentative D call: TRBD2 (5 bases). Germline CDR1 reads MNHEY; CDR2 reads SMNVEV (reference sequence). Deletions cut 5 bases from V and 7 bases from J, with 13 bases between. The length of the CDR3 is 13 residues. This CDR3 reads CASSRTVGNTQYF. DNA of the CDR3: TGTGCCAGCAGTCGGACTGTCGGGAATACGCAGTATTTT.

This chain connects TRBV19 to TRBJ1-1; 10 bases are a match to TRBD1. The germline CDR1 and CDR2 sequences are LNHDA and SQIVND (reference sequence). The CDR3 covers 15 residues. V shed 4 bases and J 4 bases; nucleotides not matched to a gene: 6. CDR3 protein: CASSRGQGFITEAFF. Written as DNA, the CDR3 is TGTGCCAGTAGTAGGGGACAGGGGTTTATCACTGAAGCTTTCTTT.

This sequence joins TRBV5-1 and TRBJ1-4; 12 nucleotides line up with TRBD1. Unmatched junction bases numbered 8, after V lost 4 bases and J lost 7 bases. Germline loops: CDR1 SGHRS, CDR2 YFSETQ. The CDR3 has 16 residues. CDR3 region: CASSQGTGGMIEKLFF. The DNA for the CDR3 is TGCGCCAGCAGCCAAGGGACAGGGGGCATGATTGAAAAACTGTTTTTT.

The V call is TRBV29-1, the J call TRBJ2-6; D ambiguous. Trimming pared 4 bases from V and 0 bases from J, leaving 10 bases between. The CDR3 has 15 amino acids. Germline-derived CDR1 and CDR2 are SQVTM and ANQGSEA. The CDR3 loop reads CSVATGPSGANVLTF. The CDR3 nucleotides are TGCAGCGTTGCTACGGGTCCCTCTGGGGCCAACGTCCTGACTTTC.

The rearrangement links TRBV6-1 to TRBJ2-5, with a possible D match to TRBD2 (6 bases). Germline V gene data show CDR1 as MNHNS and CDR2 as SASEGT. V was pared by 1 base and J by 4 bases, with 13 bases between. The CDR3 totals 15 residues. CDR3 sequence reads: CASSEVPSGVETQYF. In DNA form, the CDR3 reads TGTGCCAGCAGTGAAGTGCCGTCGGGGGTAGAGACCCAGTACTTC.

A single count supports this clone. The genes are TRBV27 and TRBJ1-1, with D hard to call. Germline V lookup: CDR1 MNHEY, CDR2 SMNVEV (reference sequence). The CDR3 has 14 amino acids. The V end was cut by 3 bases, the J end by 2 bases, with 10 bases between. The CDR3: CASSFFPGNTEAFF. CDR3 nucleotide sequence: TGTGCCAGCAGTTTTTTCCCGGGAAACACTGAAGCTTTCTTT.

The chain has TRBV10-3 and TRBJ2-3, with TRBD2 as a possible D gene (6 bases). The CDR3 runs 11 residues. The germline V gene encodes CDR1 ENHRY and CDR2 SYGVKD. Trimming removed 11 bases at V and 4 bases at J, with 10 bases between. The CDR3 protein is CAVGTSDTQYF. As DNA, the CDR3 is TGTGCCGTAGGGACTTCAGATACGCAGTATTTT.

The V and J genes are TRBV6-1 and TRBJ2-2; D uncertain. Germline lookup yields CDR1 MNHNS and CDR2 SASEGT. CDR3 size: 13 residues. V shed 3 bases and J shed 1 base, with 3 bases lying between them. The CDR3 is CASSDRNTGELFF. The DNA of the CDR3 is TGTGCCAGCAGTGACAGGAACACCGGGGAGCTGTTTTTT.

This chain uses TRBV2 with TRBJ1-4; TRBD1 might be the D (6 bases). Per germline, CDR1 SNHLY and CDR2 FYNNEI. The CDR3 contains 15 residues. V was trimmed by 4 bases and J by 3 bases, leaving 12 bases between them. As DNA, the CDR3 is TGTGCCAGCAGTGTTAGACAGGATTCTAATGAAAAACTGTTTTTT. It translates to CASSVRQDSNEKLFF. Together with reference TRBV2 and TRBJ1-4, the CDR3 gives the full variable domain: EPEVTQTPSHQVTQMGQEVILRCVPISNHLYFYWYRQILGQKVEFLVSFYNNEISEKSEIFDDQFSVERPDGSNFTLKIRSTKLEDSAMYFCASSVRQDSNEKLFFGSGTQLSVL.

The chain joins TRBV6-1 to TRBJ2-1; a weak D match, TRBD2 (5 bases). The V end lost 4 bases, the J end lost 0 bases, and 10 bases lay between the germline ends. Germline CDR1 is MNHNS and CDR2 is SASEGT. The CDR3 runs to 15 residues. The DNA for the CDR3 is TGTGCCAGCAGTGGAGTAGCGAGCTCCTACAATGAGCAGTTCTTC. It codes for CASSGVASSYNEQFF.

V usage is TRBV18 and J usage is TRBJ1-1; D gene ambiguous. The length of the CDR3 is 13 residues. CDR1 and CDR2 from the germline V gene are KGHSH and LQKENI. The V and J ends lost 2 bases and 6 bases respectively, with 10 bases between them. The CDR3 sequence is CASSPGTQAEAFF. In DNA form, the CDR3 reads TGTGCCAGCTCACCAGGAACTCAGGCTGAAGCTTTCTTT.

This clone was observed a handful of times. The chain links TRBV6-1 to TRBJ2-3, with unresolved D. V shed 0 bases and J shed 10 bases, with 17 bases lying between them. CDR3 size: 15 residues. CDR1 and CDR2 from the germline V gene are MNHNS and SASEGT. The CDR3 sequence is CASSEADASSEAQYF. The DNA for the CDR3 is TGTGCCAGCAGTGAAGCTGACGCCTCTTCAGAGGCGCAGTATTTT.

V usage is TRBV19 and J usage is TRBJ2-7, with D tentatively TRBD1 (6 bases). The CDR3 is 12 amino acids. In germline, CDR1 is LNHDA, CDR2 SQIVND (reference sequence). Between the trimmed V and J ends, which lost 1 base and 9 bases, there was a span of 10 bases. CDR3 in amino acids: CASSIGQGLQYF. DNA for the CDR3: TGTGCCAGTAGTATAGGGCAGGGGCTGCAGTACTTC.

V and J are TRBV6-1 and TRBJ2-3; TRBD2 aligns across 12 bases. Per the germline V gene, CDR1 is MNHNS and CDR2 is SASEGT. This CDR3 region has 13 residues. V shed 6 bases, J shed 8 bases, and the junction held 3 bases outside the gene matches. In DNA form, the CDR3 reads TGTGCCAGCAGGACGACTAGCGGGGGTACGCAGTATTTT. Amino acid sequence: CASRTTSGGTQYF.

The DNA for the CDR3 is TGTGCCAGCAGTTTATTAGCTTCGGCGGGACAGGGGTTGGTTTTGGAGAACACTGAAGCTTTCTTT. It translates to CASSLLASAGQGLVLENTEAFF. The J gene is TRBJ1-1, the V gene TRBV28; 10 positions match TRBD1. Looked up from germline, CDR1 is MDHEN and CDR2 is SYDVKM. The CDR3 length is 22 residues. V lost 1 base to trimming and J lost 1 base; unmatched junction nucleotides: 21.